The 14 T cell receptor beta chains below come from one sample, sequenced in a study of OX40 agonist ivuxolimab in advanced cancers. This table comes from immunoSEQ multiplex PCR, and its TCRdb copy is limited to in-frame clones, with some not included. The table lists more than 85,000 clones, just under 85% of them singletons. Material: CD4+ or CD8+ T cells sorted from blood, obtained in a trial of the OX40 agonist ivuxolimab. The receptors here all came from an adult with an advanced solid tumor such as melanoma, head and neck, liver or kidney cancer.

In DNA, the CDR3 is TGTGCCAGCAGTTTGTCGGCGGGAGATCTGGCCTACGAGCAGTACTTC. It translates to CASSLSAGDLAYEQYF. The genes are TRBV28 and TRBJ2-7; 7 bases fit TRBD2. V shed 3 bases, J shed 2 bases, and the junction held 10 bases outside the gene matches. Germline CDR1 and CDR2: MDHEN and SYDVKM. This CDR3 comprises 16 residues.

The chain links TRBV28 to TRBJ1-1, with TRBD1 matching 8 bases. This CDR3 comprises 14 residues. Germline CDR1 and CDR2: MDHEN and SYDVKM. Losses at the gene ends were 6 bases for V and 6 bases for J; bases not matched to a gene: 9. CDR3 amino acids: CASSGQGNGAEAFF. Written as DNA, the CDR3 is TGTGCCAGCAGCGGACAGGGTAACGGTGCTGAAGCTTTCTTT.

V and J are TRBV6-1 and TRBJ1-5; D is unclear. The germline gives CDR1 MNHNS, CDR2 SASEGT. V was cut by 1 base and J by 5 bases, with 9 bases left in between. The CDR3 spans 14 residues. The CDR3 region is CASSEESGDQPQHF. The CDR3 nucleotides read TGTGCCAGCAGTGAAGAATCTGGCGATCAGCCCCAGCATTTT.

The rearrangement links TRBV7-2 to TRBJ2-3; TRBD2 aligns across 7 bases. The V gene end was trimmed by 1 base and the J gene end by 10 bases; junction bases not matched to a gene: 8. Germline CDR1 is SGHTA and CDR2 is FQGNSA. The CDR3 loop spans 14 amino acids. For the CDR3, the DNA is TGTGCCAGCAGCTTAGAGGGGAAACGGGGGGCGCAGTATTTT. Translation gives CASSLEGKRGAQYF.

The gene calls are TRBV6-6 and TRBJ2-7, with TRBD1 identical over 9 bases. V lost 6 bases and J lost 4; bases outside the gene matches: 10. CDR1 is MNHNY and CDR2 is SVGAGI in the germline V gene (reference sequence). This CDR3 spans 15 amino acids. CDR3 region: CASRSLDRGVYEQYF. CDR3 sequence (DNA): TGTGCCAGCAGGTCTCTGGACAGGGGAGTGTACGAGCAGTACTTC.

The CDR3 sequence: CASSPPGGVSYEQYF. CDR3 coding DNA: TGTGCCAGCTCCCCCCCGGGGGGCGTCTCCTACGAGCAGTACTTC. The V gene is TRBV28, the J gene TRBJ2-7; D is possibly TRBD2 (7 bases). Between the trimmed V and J ends, which lost 8 bases and 0 bases, there was a span of 17 bases. The CDR3 is 15 amino acids. The germline CDR1 and CDR2 sequences are MDHEN and SYDVKM.

This clone was observed once. Other DNA sequences in the same sample also yield this CDR3. The gene calls are TRBV21-1 and TRBJ2-2. TRBV21-1 constitutes a pseudogene. This CDR3 is built from 15 residues. The CDR3: CASSKGGRYTGELFF. CDR3 in DNA: TGTGCCAGCAGCAAAGGGGGTCGGTACACCGGGGAGCTGTTTTTT.

The rearrangement links TRBV7-2 to TRBJ2-3; 9 bases match TRBD2. With 1 base clipped from V and 6 bases from J, the junction kept 5 bases outside the gene matches. CDR1 is SGHTA, CDR2 FQGNSA, per germline. The CDR3 length is 15 residues. The CDR3 DNA follows: TGTGCCAGCAGCTTAGGTAGCGGGGGATTGGATACGCAGTATTTT. Translated, it gives CASSLGSGGLDTQYF.

This clone turned up a few times. The rearrangement joins TRBV2 to TRBJ1-2; no firm D call. The CDR3 length is 12 residues. Looked up from germline, CDR1 is SNHLY and CDR2 is FYNNEI. With 2 bases removed from V and 8 bases from J, the gap between germline ends came to 9 bases. As DNA, the CDR3 is TGTGCCAGCAGTGAATCCCGTCCGGGCTACACCTTC. It yields the protein CASSESRPGYTF.

The chain uses TRBV11-2 and TRBJ1-3; D uncertain. Looked up from germline, CDR1 is SGHAT and CDR2 is FQNNGV. The CDR3 loop spans 15 amino acids. Trimming pared 4 bases from V and 3 bases from J, leaving 13 bases between. The CDR3 region has the DNA TGTGCCAGCAGCTCAACTGGAATATTTGGAAACACCATATATTTT. Residues: CASSSTGIFGNTIYF.

This chain joins TRBV28 and TRBJ1-2; D unclear. Germline CDR1 and CDR2: MDHEN and SYDVKM. The CDR3 is 11 amino acids. The V gene lost 4 bases and the J gene lost 10 bases, with 10 bases spanning the gap. The CDR3 nucleotides are TGTGCCAGCAGTTACTTGAGGGACTACACCTTC. Translating it yields CASSYLRDYTF.

V is TRBV28 and J is TRBJ1-1; no clear D gene. V lost 2 bases, J lost 11 bases, and 12 bases lay in between. Per germline, CDR1 MDHEN and CDR2 SYDVKM. This CDR3 spans 12 amino acids. In DNA, the CDR3 is TGTGCCAGCAGTTTAGGGATACCCAAGGCTTTCTTT. It translates to CASSLGIPKAFF.

CDR3 nucleotides: TGTGCCACCTCCGGACTAGCGGGAGGCGAGCAGTACTTC. This sequence encodes CATSGLAGGEQYF. The chain has TRBV19 and TRBJ2-7; 14 positions agree with TRBD2. The CDR3 spans 13 residues. The trim removed 10 bases at V and 6 bases at J, leaving 5 bases unmatched. From germline, CDR1 is LNHDA and CDR2 SQIVND (reference sequence).

The CDR3: CASSLGTLGYTF. The CDR3 nucleotides read TGTGCCAGCAGCTTGGGGACACTTGGCTACACCTTC. The chain combines TRBV5-5 with TRBJ1-2; perhaps TRBD1 as D (5 bases). CDR1 is SGHKS and CDR2 is YYEKEE in the germline V gene (reference sequence). With 0 bases removed from V and 7 bases from J, the gap between germline ends came to 7 bases. The CDR3 length is 12 residues.